This TCR beta chain came from a study of B cell selection in AIRE deficiency. CD4+CD127+ cells were sorted as the conventional CD4 T cells. Measured with immunoSEQ multiplex PCR; TCRdb has only the in-frame clones, and not every one. The sample lists some 25,000 clones, 96% seen once, with roughly 0.2% in the top ten. This clone was found once. Its antigen is currently unknown. Study findings and constraints: Shared Treg sequences had shorter CDR3s, biased toward rearrangements with few non-templated insertions.

Germline-derived CDR1 and CDR2 are SGHAT and FQNNGV. Trimming left V 0 bases short and J 4 bases short, with 8 bases between. This CDR3 is 14 amino acids long. This clonotype originated in a human donor in good health. This rearrangement joins TRBV11-2 to TRBJ2-3; D may be TRBD1 (6 bases). Sequenced sample: CD4+CD127+ conventional T cells sorted from PBMCs. The DNA for the CDR3 is TGTGCCAGCAGCTTAGAGGCAGGGGCAGATACGCAGTATTTT. Its protein product is CASSLEAGADTQYF.